These T cell receptor beta chains were read from a single sample in a study of post-analysis software for immune sequencing data. TCRdb reanalysed the PCR reads using MiXCR and keeps one entry per CDR3 protein. The repertoire has hundreds of thousands of distinct CDR3 sequences, 44% of them found once; the top ten carry under 2%. The material sequenced was blood. The receptors here all came from a girl under 18 with multiple sclerosis. Each CDR3 is given with its conserved first and last residue. The D gene is left open where the match is weak. A row's size may be missing; if present it is once, few, many or a size class.

J gene | V gene | clone size | D gene | CDR3 protein | CDR3 DNA
TRBJ2-7 | TRBV12-3/TRBV12-4 | many | - | CASSPIPGTSSYEQYF | TGTGCCAGCAGCCCAATCCCCGGGACTTCTAGCTACGAGCAGTACTTC
TRBJ2-4 | TRBV12-3/TRBV12-4 | many | - | CASSPLAKNIQYF | TGTGCCAGCAGTCCCCTAGCCAAAAACATTCAGTACTTC
TRBJ2-1 | TRBV7-8 | - | - | CASSPEPLDNEQFF | TGTGCCAGCAGCCCCGAGCCCCTCGACAATGAGCAGTTCTTC
TRBJ2-1 | TRBV5-1 | - | TRBD2 | CASSLTAVAGPYNEQFF | TGCGCCAGCAGCTTGACTGCCGTAGCGGGGCCCTACAATGAGCAGTTCTTC
TRBJ1-6 | TRBV7-2 | - | - | CASSTGPISSYNSPLHF | TGTGCCAGCAGCACCGGTCCAATAAGCTCCTATAATTCACCCCTCCACTTT
TRBJ2-1 | TRBV20-1 | - | TRBD2 | CSARGLTGGTSGIKFF | TGCAGTGCTAGAGGTCTGACAGGAGGTACTAGCGGGATTAAGTTCTTC
TRBJ1-2 | TRBV29-1 | few | - | CSVGGRANYGYTF | TGCAGCGTTGGTGGCAGGGCGAACTATGGCTACACCTTC
TRBJ2-4 | TRBV5-1 | - | TRBD1 | CASSGGQGNVGKNIQYF | TGCGCCAGCAGCGGGGGACAGGGTAATGTGGGCAAAAACATTCAGTACTTC
TRBJ1-5 | TRBV6-5 | - | - | CASSHRERQPQHF | TGTGCCAGCAGTCACAGGGAGAGGCAGCCCCAGCATTTT
TRBJ1-2 | TRBV12-3/TRBV12-4 | - | TRBD1 | CASSFATGGVYGYTF | TGTGCCAGCAGTTTCGCTACAGGGGGCGTCTATGGCTACACCTTC
TRBJ2-3 | TRBV29-1 | few | - | CSVDVNRDTQYF | TGCAGCGTTGATGTCAACCGGGATACGCAGTATTTT
TRBJ1-1 | TRBV5-1 | - | - | CASSLVSGRDTEAFF | TGCGCCAGCAGCTTAGTATCGGGTCGAGACACTGAAGCTTTCTTT
TRBJ1-1 | TRBV5-1 | - | - | CASSLGDVTEAFF | TGCGCCAGCAGCCTAGGGGACGTAACTGAAGCTTTCTTT
TRBJ2-1 | TRBV20-1 | - | TRBD2 | CSAIRGGNEQFF | TGCAGTGCAATCCGGGGGGGCAATGAGCAGTTCTTC
TRBJ2-3 | TRBV5-1 | - | TRBD2 | CASSLGVLAGVPDTQYF | TGCGCCAGCAGCTTGGGAGTTTTGGCGGGAGTGCCAGATACGCAGTATTTT
TRBJ2-1 | TRBV3-1 | - | - | CASSQEFSSCNEQFF | TGTGCCAGCAGCCAAGAATTTAGCTCCTGCAATGAGCAGTTCTTC
TRBJ2-1 | TRBV4-2 | few | - | CASSPAVYNEQFF | TGTGCCAGCAGCCCCGCGGTTTACAATGAGCAGTTCTTC
TRBJ2-7 | TRBV7-8 | - | - | CASSLRRATYEQYF | TGTGCCAGCAGCTTAAGACGGGCGACCTACGAGCAGTACTTC
TRBJ2-1 | TRBV20-1 | - | - | CSARVAGNEQFF | TGCAGTGCTAGAGTTGCGGGCAATGAGCAGTTCTTC
TRBJ1-2 | TRBV24-1 | - | TRBD1 | CATSGVGQGYGYTF | TGTGCCACCAGTGGTGTTGGACAGGGCTATGGCTACACCTTC
TRBJ2-3 | TRBV7-2 | - | - | CASSLALCTRTSTDTQYF | TGTGCCAGCAGCTTAGCGCTTTGCACTAGAACTAGCACAGATACGCAGTATTTT
TRBJ2-3 | TRBV12-3/TRBV12-4 | - | - | CASSFAVTDTQYF | TGTGCCAGCAGTTTCGCAGTCACAGATACGCAGTATTTT
TRBJ1-2 | TRBV29-1 | - | - | CSVEGTPQIRGSGYTF | TGCAGCGTTGAAGGGACACCCCAAATCAGAGGTTCTGGCTACACCTTC
TRBJ2-1 | TRBV11-2 | - | TRBD1 | CASSSPTGVGYNEQFF | TGTGCCAGCAGCTCACCGACAGGGGTCGGCTACAATGAGCAGTTCTTC
TRBJ1-4 | TRBV12-3/TRBV12-4 | few | - | CASSSPGPNEKLFF | TGTGCCAGCAGTTCTCCGGGGCCTAATGAAAAACTGTTTTTT
TRBJ1-2 | TRBV7-9 | once | - | CASSSAGINYGYTF | TGTGCCAGCAGCTCAGCCGGGATTAACTATGGCTACACCTTC
TRBJ2-7 | TRBV6-1 | - | TRBD1 | CACRTGSYEQYF | TGTGCCTGCAGGACAGGCTCCTACGAGCAGTACTTC
TRBJ2-3 | TRBV29-1 | few | TRBD2 | CSVKSPGTTTDTQYF | TGCAGCGTTAAATCTCCCGGGACTACCACAGATACGCAGTATTTT
TRBJ2-6 | TRBV20-1 | few | - | CSASRDGVSGANVLTF | TGCAGTGCTAGCCGGGACGGGGTGTCTGGGGCCAACGTCCTGACTTTC
TRBJ2-1 | TRBV12-3/TRBV12-4 | - | - | CASSFAGLAEQFF | TGTGCCAGCAGTTTTGCAGGGTTGGCTGAGCAGTTCTTC
TRBJ1-1 | TRBV29-1 | - | - | CSVEMTRNTEAFF | TGCAGCGTTGAAATGACAAGGAACACTGAAGCTTTCTTT
TRBJ2-4 | TRBV6-6 | - | TRBD1 | CASSYSTGGDIQYF | TGTGCCAGCAGTTACAGCACAGGGGGTGACATTCAGTACTTC
TRBJ1-2 | TRBV6-5 | - | - | CATYQGPSRYGYTF | TGTGCCACCTATCAGGGTCCCTCGCGCTATGGCTACACCTTC
TRBJ2-7 | TRBV5-5 | - | TRBD1 | CASSLLFGQDYEQYF | TGTGCCAGCAGCTTGTTATTTGGACAGGACTACGAGCAGTACTTC
TRBJ2-7 | TRBV12-3/TRBV12-4 | few | - | CASSSKWGGGLEQYF | TGTGCCAGCAGTTCCAAGTGGGGAGGGGGCCTCGAGCAGTACTTC
TRBJ2-4 | TRBV5-1 | - | - | CASSPTGWGNIQYF | TGCGCCAGCAGCCCAACAGGGTGGGGAAACATTCAGTACTTC
TRBJ2-3 | TRBV20-1 | few | TRBD2 | CSARSSGGARDTQYF | TGCAGTGCTAGGTCTAGCGGGGGGGCCAGAGATACGCAGTATTTT
TRBJ1-1 | TRBV12-3/TRBV12-4 | - | - | CASAFGRGNTEAFF | TGTGCCAGCGCCTTTGGACGGGGGAACACTGAAGCTTTCTTT
TRBJ2-5 | TRBV20-1 | few | TRBD2 | CSARDPSETSGKETQYF | TGCAGTGCTAGAGACCCGTCGGAGACTAGCGGGAAAGAGACCCAGTACTTC
TRBJ2-3 | TRBV5-1 | - | TRBD2 | CASSGPPAGDQDTQYF | TGCGCCAGCAGCGGCCCCCCAGCGGGAGATCAAGATACGCAGTATTTT
TRBJ2-1 | TRBV6-2/TRBV6-3 | many | - | CASSPGWGEQFF | TGTGCCAGCAGCCCCGGATGGGGTGAGCAGTTCTTC
TRBJ2-1 | TRBV12-3/TRBV12-4 | - | - | CASSGLNEQFF | TGTGCCAGCAGCGGCCTCAATGAGCAGTTCTTC
TRBJ2-5 | TRBV5-1 | - | - | CASRTAQETQYF | TGCGCCAGCCGCACAGCTCAAGAGACCCAGTACTTC
TRBJ1-2 | TRBV7-2 | - | - | CASSPQWPHGYTF | TGTGCCAGCAGCCCCCAATGGCCCCATGGCTACACCTTC
TRBJ2-7 | TRBV7-9 | few | - | CASSLTDGYYEQYF | TGTGCCAGCAGCTTAACGGACGGATACTACGAGCAGTACTTC
TRBJ2-7 | TRBV6-1 | few | - | CASSERGRTYEQYF | TGTGCCAGCAGTGAGAGGGGACGGACCTACGAGCAGTACTTC
TRBJ2-4 | TRBV7-3 | - | TRBD2 | CASSLILWERGSFLAKNIQYF | TGTGCCAGCAGCTTAATCCTCTGGGAGCGGGGGAGCTTCTTAGCCAAAAACATTCAGTACTTC
TRBJ1-5 | TRBV12-3/TRBV12-4 | - | TRBD1 | CASSPGQGARFQPQHF | TGTGCCAGCAGTCCGGGACAGGGGGCGCGTTTCCAGCCCCAGCATTTT
TRBJ2-7 | TRBV15 | few | TRBD1 | CATSRRQGYEQYF | TGTGCTACCAGCAGGAGACAGGGGTACGAGCAGTACTTC
TRBJ2-1 | TRBV3-1 | - | TRBD2 | CASSRRGLDNEQFF | TGTGCCAGCAGCCGTAGGGGACTAGACAATGAGCAGTTCTTC